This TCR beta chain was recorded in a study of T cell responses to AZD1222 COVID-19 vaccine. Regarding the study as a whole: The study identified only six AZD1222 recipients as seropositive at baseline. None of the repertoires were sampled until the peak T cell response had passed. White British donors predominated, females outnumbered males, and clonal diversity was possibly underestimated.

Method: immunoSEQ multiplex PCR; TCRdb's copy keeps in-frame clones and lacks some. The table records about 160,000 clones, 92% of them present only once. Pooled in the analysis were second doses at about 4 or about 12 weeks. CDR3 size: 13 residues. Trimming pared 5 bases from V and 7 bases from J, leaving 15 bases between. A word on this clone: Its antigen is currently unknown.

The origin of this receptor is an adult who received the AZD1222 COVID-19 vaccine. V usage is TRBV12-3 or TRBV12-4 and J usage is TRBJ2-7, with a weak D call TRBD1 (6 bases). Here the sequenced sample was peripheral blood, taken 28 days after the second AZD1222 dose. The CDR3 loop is CASSLGQPLEQYF. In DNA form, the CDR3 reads TGTGCCAGCAGTCTTGGACAGCCTTTGGAGCAGTACTTC.